This T cell receptor beta chain is from a study of blood T cell repertoires in COVID-19. This clone appeared a few times. Sequencing used immunoSEQ multiplex PCR; TCRdb keeps in-frame clones, though not all of them. In the table there are some 91,000 clones, over 65% of which are singletons. This clonotype was obtained from a human donor in a cohort sampled during active COVID-19. Material for sequencing was peripheral blood.

CDR3 bases: TGTGCCAGCAGTTACTCTGGCAGGGAAGCTTTCTTT. Translated, it gives CASSYSGREAFF. The chain carries TRBV6-5 and TRBJ1-1; D is undetermined. With 0 bases removed from V and 8 bases from J, the gap between germline ends came to 7 bases. Germline CDR1 and CDR2: MNHEY and SVGAGI. CDR3 length: 12 amino acids.